The present entry profiles one T cell receptor beta chain with its context. It has no known antigen specificity. The record has no base qualities; no much larger clone is one base away. The data originate from a study of CD8+ T cells in alopecia areata (dated by TCRdb to about 2018). With regard to the full study: The treated patients, all with moderate-to-severe alopecia areata, were enrolled in an open-label pilot trial of oral tofacitinib given at 5 to 10 mg twice daily. On the human side, TCRbeta sequencing was run on scalp tissue and on sorted CD4+ and CD8+ peripheral blood T cells from healthy controls and from alopecia areata patients with either patchy or totalis/universalis disease. RNA was obtained with the PAXgene miRNA kit for fixed scalp, the miRNeasy kit for PBMCs, and the RNeasy kit for mouse skin. High-throughput TCRbeta sequencing was used to examine T cell clonal expansion in alopecia areata in both the C3H/HeJ mouse model and human patients. Patients received tofacitinib for 6 to 18 months and were then followed off drug for 6 months to check for delayed response and recurrence. Biopsies were taken from tofacitinib-treated patients at baseline and again at 4 and 24 weeks into treatment, and several of those patients also had a later scalp biopsy. Scalp clonality was compared across normal scalp (n=4), patchy alopecia areata scalp (n=8), and alopecia totalis/universalis scalp (n=8). Amplification of TCRbeta CDR3 regions was done by immunoSEQ multiplex PCR using 35 Vbeta forward primers and 13 Jbeta reverse primers. The paper's findings and limits, for the study overall: TCR sequences shared between patients were less clear than in mice, possibly partly because of HLA diversity in the patient population. Unlike mouse skin, where gammadelta T cells dominate, normal human skin contains resident alphabeta T cells that get sequenced too, which complicates analysis of the scalp TCR repertoire. Lesional scalp, especially in alopecia totalis/universalis, showed higher clonality and more expanded CD8+ clones than normal scalp, suggesting antigenic drive.

Explained via the paper, the time point label denotes: baseline before oral tofacitinib. From alopecia areata patients, peripheral blood was collected along with lesional scalp punch biopsies. PBMCs were isolated by density centrifugation and stained for CD3, CD4 and CD8, after which CD4+ and CD8+ T cells were sorted on a FACSAria. The receptor library was made with the immunoSEQ multiplex PCR assay. RNA was extracted from all samples and reverse transcribed into cDNA as template for TCR sequencing. First-strand cDNA was synthesized using SuperScript III with a 2:1 mix of oligo-dT and random hexamers. Amplification bias was assessed with a synthetic immune receptor repertoire, and residual bias was removed computationally. The original methods were these. After raw reads were preprocessed to remove errors, the CDR3 was defined following IMGT conventions as running from the conserved cysteine to phenylalanine. To get clonality, Shannon entropy was normalized by log2 of the number of productive unique TCRs and the result was subtracted from 1. Whether each scalp clone was CD4 or CD8 was inferred by checking scalp TCRbeta sequences against the CD4 and CD8 repertoires from sorted blood. TCRdb holds this immuneACCESS table with in-frame rearrangements only. Some clones are missing; in checked studies, unresolved V genes explain under half, and the rest has no known cause. From that table come the V and J calls and clone size; the DNA was used to work out D and trimming. The sample data list roughly 180,000 clones, and roughly 59% of these were observed just once. The top ten hold about 1.7% of the sample.

From the cysteine through the phenylalanine, the CDR3 covers 14 amino acids. The only DNA kept is the CDR3, 42 bases in frame from the first base. Sequences SGHRS (CDR1) and YFSETQ (CDR2) are obtained from the germline V gene. V is pruned by 6 bases and J by 5 bases, leaving 7 bases of the junction without a gene match. The chain employs TRBV5-1 and TRBJ2-2; TRBD1 fits 7 bases in the junction. This receptor was taken from a human donor with alopecia areata. The material sequenced was CD4+ T cells sorted from blood, taken at week 0. The CDR3 region: CASISTGPTGELFF. The DNA reads TGCGCCAGCATCTCGACAGGGCCTACCGGGGAGCTGTTTTTT.